This T cell receptor beta chain emerged from a study of monozygotic twins with inflammatory bowel disease (dated by TCRdb to about 2019). With regard to the full study: A total of around 30 monozygotic twin pairs were included in the full study, comprising nine German pairs (four IBD-concordant, five IBD-discordant) and 19 IBD-discordant Danish pairs. The search for disease-associated traits relied mainly on comparing IBD patients with their genetically identical healthy co-twins within discordant pairs. Each individual had, on average, about 151 000 unique TCRalpha sequences and 181 000 unique TCRbeta sequences available for analysis.

The library was obtained by 5' RACE. For each TCR library, 3,000 to 3,500 ng of total RNA was used. For each sample, cDNA synthesis was carried out in eight separate reactions using SMARTScribe reverse transcriptase. Unique molecular identifiers containing a 6-nucleotide sample barcode were introduced through template switching during cDNA synthesis. TCRalpha and TCRbeta cDNA was amplified in two nested PCRs of about 17 and 10 cycles, and bead purification was carried out after each PCR. Before amplification, the cDNA was treated with uracil DNA-glycosylase and purified using the QIAquick PCR purification kit. The second PCR added Illumina TruSeq-compatible adapters along with sample-specific barcodes. TapeStation and Qubit were used to check library quality and concentration, and 4 to 6.5 ng of each library went into the pool. Sequencing of pooled libraries was carried out on an Illumina HiSeq2500 single-index Rapid Run using 2 x 100 bp reads and custom sequencing primers. The authors' analysis ran thus. MiGEC version 1.2.6 was used for UMI-based consensus assembly, which corrected PCR and sequencing errors. MiXCR version 2.1.1 handled V(D)J alignment, clonotype assembly and CDR3 extraction. To normalise gene usage, clonotype sharing and MAIT/NKT TCR abundance, the top 1000, 10 000 and 20 000 clonotypes in each sample were analysed. After downsampling to 27 000 UMIs, diversity was calculated as the inverse Simpson index using the vegan R package. Paired Mann-Whitney U tests were applied to discordant twin pairs, with Benjamini-Hochberg correction for multiple testing. Based on TCRdb reprocessing of the reads, there is one entry per CDR3 protein sequence, and DNA is missing. TCRdb's processing, not the authors', yielded these V and J calls. The sample table records fewer than 450,000 distinct CDR3 sequences. The ten top clones hold just over 2.5% of the sample.

A 2.5 ml peripheral blood sample was drawn into PAXgene tubes per donor and stored at -80°C. Without any T cell sorting, total RNA was extracted from whole blood using the PAXgene blood miRNA kit on an automated QIAcube. Deep TCRalpha and TCRbeta repertoire profiling with unique molecular barcoding was performed on peripheral blood of monozygotic twin pairs concordant or discordant for inflammatory bowel disease. Smoking habits were recorded for all twin pairs, and individuals were classified as current, former or never smokers. Beyond this particular receptor, the publication reports: The results gave no support for a single strong signal or clonotype linked to IBD. The analysis was unable to tell apart different T cell subtypes. Differing immunosuppressive treatments among patients may have added background noise and inter-individual variability to the repertoires. Compared with healthy twins, IBD patients shared fewer clonotypes with other individuals, and the difference was most pronounced in patients with signs of disease activity. TCRbeta repertoire diversity, by inverse Simpson index, was decreased in IBD patients compared with their healthy co-twins. Repertoire similarity did not differ between concordant and discordant twins, which could be due to limited statistical power.

From the germline V gene (reference sequence), CDR1 is DFQATT and CDR2 is SNEGSKA. From the cysteine through the phenylalanine, the CDR3 covers 17 amino acids. DNA for this receptor is not on file. Comment on this clonotype: Its antigen is unknown.

The receptor was derived from a human donor with ulcerative colitis or Crohn's disease, or a healthy co-twin of an affected twin (not recorded which). The chain couples TRBV20-1 to TRBJ2-5; TCRdb's D gene call, TRBD2, goes unchecked for lack of DNA. Source material: blood. The CDR3 in this case is CSARSDRSGGAKETQYF.